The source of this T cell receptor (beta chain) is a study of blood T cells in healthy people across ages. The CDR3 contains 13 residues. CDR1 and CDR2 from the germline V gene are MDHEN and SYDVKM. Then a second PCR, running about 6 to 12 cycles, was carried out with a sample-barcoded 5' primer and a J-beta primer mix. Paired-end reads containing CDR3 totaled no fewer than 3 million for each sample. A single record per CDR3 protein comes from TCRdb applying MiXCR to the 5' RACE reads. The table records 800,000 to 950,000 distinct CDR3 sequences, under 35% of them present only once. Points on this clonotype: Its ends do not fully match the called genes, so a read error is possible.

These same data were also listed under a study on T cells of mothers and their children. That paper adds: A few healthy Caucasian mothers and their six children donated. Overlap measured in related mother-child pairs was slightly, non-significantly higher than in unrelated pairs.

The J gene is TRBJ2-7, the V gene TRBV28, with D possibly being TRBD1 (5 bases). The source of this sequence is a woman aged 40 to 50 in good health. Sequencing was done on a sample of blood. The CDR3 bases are TGTGTCAGCCTCCTGAGACAGCCCTACGAGCAGTACTTC. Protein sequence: CVSLLRQPYEQYF. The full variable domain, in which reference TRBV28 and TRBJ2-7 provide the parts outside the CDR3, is DVKVTQSSRYLVKRTGEKVFLECVQDMDHENMFWYRQDPGLGLRLIYFSYDVKMKEKGDIPEGYSVSREKKERFSLILESASTNQTSMYLCVSLLRQPYEQYFGPGTRLTVT.